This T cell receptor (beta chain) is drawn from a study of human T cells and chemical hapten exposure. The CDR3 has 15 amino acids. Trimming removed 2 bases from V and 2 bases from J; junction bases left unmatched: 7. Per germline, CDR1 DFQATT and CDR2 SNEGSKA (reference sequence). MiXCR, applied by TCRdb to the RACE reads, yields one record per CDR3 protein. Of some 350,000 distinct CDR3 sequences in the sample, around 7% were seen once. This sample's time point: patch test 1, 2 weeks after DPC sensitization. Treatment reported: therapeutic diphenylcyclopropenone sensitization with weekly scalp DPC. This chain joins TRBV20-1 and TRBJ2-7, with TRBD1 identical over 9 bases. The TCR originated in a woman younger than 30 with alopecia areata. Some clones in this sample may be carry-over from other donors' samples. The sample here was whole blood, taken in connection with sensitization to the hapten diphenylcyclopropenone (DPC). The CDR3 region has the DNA TGCAGTGCTAGAAAGTTTGGGACAGGGACCTACGAGCAGTACTTC. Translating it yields CSARKFGTGTYEQYF.